Below, 13 T cell receptor beta chains from the same sample are listed, as sequenced in a study of shared clonotypes between healthy human individuals. Profiled with immunoSEQ multiplex PCR; TCRdb holds only in-frame clones, not every one. The data contain nearly 2 million clones, about 95% of them singletons. Terminally differentiated effector memory CD45RA+ cells were excluded by CCR7 positive selection of CD45RO-negative cells. Sequenced: naive CD8+ T cells sorted from blood. Receptors originate from a man between 18 and 29 years old in good health.

Concerning this clone: This sample includes further DNA sequences coding for the same CDR3. The chain recombines TRBV4-3 with TRBJ2-3; no reliable D call. The V gene lost 0 bases and the J gene lost 3 bases, with 4 bases spanning the gap. CDR1 and CDR2 (germline): LGHNA, YSLEER. CDR3 length equals 13 residues. The CDR3 DNA sequence: TGCGCCAGCAGCCAAGATTTGACAGATACGCAGTATTTT. Translation gives CASSQDLTDTQYF.

This clone was counted a single time. The chain couples TRBV2 to TRBJ1-6; 8 nucleotides align to TRBD1. The germline gives CDR1 SNHLY, CDR2 FYNNEI. V gave up 6 bases and J gave up 8 bases; unmatched junction bases: 6. The CDR3 loop spans 14 amino acids. The CDR3 reads CASSDGQGDSPLHF. In DNA form, the CDR3 reads TGTGCCAGCAGCGATGGACAGGGTGATTCACCCCTCCACTTT. The full variable domain, completed using reference TRBV2 and TRBJ1-6, is EPEVTQTPSHQVTQMGQEVILRCVPISNHLYFYWYRQILGQKVEFLVSFYNNEISEKSEIFDDQFSVERPDGSNFTLKIRSTKLEDSAMYFCASSDGQGDSPLHFGNGTRLTVT.

Concerning this clone: One end of the junction fails to match germline, which may point to a read error. The chain couples TRBV6-6 to TRBJ2-3; tentatively, D is TRBD1 (5 bases). This CDR3 is built from 13 residues. From germline, CDR1 is MNHNY and CDR2 SVGAGI (reference sequence). Here the CDR3 DNA reads TGTGCCAGCAGTTTCCCAGACAGAGATGCGCAGTATTTT. It yields the protein CASSFPDRDAQYF.

V gene TRBV5-6 combines with J gene TRBJ2-2; weak D call: TRBD2 (5 bases). The germline gives CDR1 SGHDT, CDR2 YYEEEE. The CDR3 extends over 15 amino acids. V shed 2 bases and J shed 2 bases, with 10 bases lying between them. The CDR3 bases are TGTGCCAGCAGCTTCGGACTCCTTAACACCGGGGAGCTGTTTTTT. Protein sequence: CASSFGLLNTGELFF.

This clone showed up just once. The rearrangement joins TRBV7-9 to TRBJ2-3; 15 nucleotides match TRBD2. The CDR3 length is 18 residues. Germline V CDR1 and CDR2: SEHNR, FQNEAQ (reference sequence). The ends lost 1 base at V and 1 base at J; junction bases unmatched: 3. The CDR3 DNA sequence: TGTGCCAGCAGCTTAGACTGGACTAGCGGGAGGGGCACAGATACGCAGTATTTT. Translating gives CASSLDWTSGRGTDTQYF. The variable domain in full, with the rest retrieved from reference TRBV7-9 and TRBJ2-3, is DTGVSQNPRHKITKRGQNVTFRCDPISEHNRLYWYRQTLGQGPEFLTYFQNEAQLEKSRLLSDRFSAERPKGSFSTLEIQRTEQGDSAMYLCASSLDWTSGRGTDTQYFGPGTRLTVL.

V is TRBV5-4 and J is TRBJ2-7; the match to TRBD2 covers 7 bases. This CDR3 is 14 amino acids long. Per germline, CDR1 SGHNT and CDR2 YYREEE (reference sequence). V lost 4 bases to trimming and J lost 3 bases; unmatched junction nucleotides: 7. The CDR3 nucleotides are TGTGCCAGCAGCGCAGCGGGGAGCGTCTACGAGCAGTACTTC. It specifies CASSAAGSVYEQYF.

The chain couples TRBV4-1 to TRBJ2-1, with D tentatively TRBD2 (6 bases). The germline CDR1 and CDR2 sequences are MGHRA and YSYEKL. V lost 3 bases to trimming and J lost 12 bases, with 15 bases between them. CDR3 length: 13 residues. The CDR3 reads CASSQGGLVGQFF. CDR3 nucleotides: TGCGCCAGCAGCCAGGGGGGACTGGTGGGGCAGTTCTTC.

The CDR3 nucleotides read TGTGCCAGCAGCGTCCTTGGGACAGGTGACTTCGAGCAGTACTTC. This gives the protein CASSVLGTGDFEQYF. The V gene is TRBV7-9, the J gene TRBJ2-7, with 8 bases fitting TRBD1. This CDR3 has 15 amino acids. The trim removed 5 bases at V and 6 bases at J, leaving 12 bases unmatched. Germline loops: CDR1 SEHNR, CDR2 FQNEAQ (reference sequence).

V is TRBV21-1 and J is TRBJ2-5; the table's TRBD2 call for D was not verified on the DNA. TRBV21-1 is annotated as a pseudogene. There are 15 residues in the CDR3. The CDR3 region is CASSKGAGEKETQYF. CDR3 bases: TGTGCCAGCAGCAAAGGAGCGGGAGAGAAGGAGACCCAGTACTTC.

This sequence joins TRBV29-1 and TRBJ1-2, with unresolved D. The CDR3 consists of 12 residues. CDR1 and CDR2 from the germline V gene are SQVTM and ANQGSEA. The V end lost 3 bases, the J end lost 2 bases, and 7 bases lay between the germline ends. The DNA for the CDR3 is TGCAGCGTTGACGTAAGAAACTATGGCTACACCTTC. It yields the protein CSVDVRNYGYTF.

This clone was recorded only once. The chain uses TRBV6-1 and TRBJ2-5; 7 positions agree with TRBD1. With 8 bases clipped from V and 5 bases from J, the junction kept 8 bases outside the gene matches. Germline CDR1 reads MNHNS; CDR2 reads SASEGT. The length of the CDR3 is 13 residues. The CDR3: CASYTGVWETQYF. DNA for the CDR3: TGTGCCAGCTACACAGGGGTATGGGAGACCCAGTACTTC.

This rearrangement joins TRBV7-2 to TRBJ2-7, with D perhaps being TRBD1 or TRBD2 (5 bases each). CDR1 is SGHTA, CDR2 FQGNSA, per germline. V was pared by 5 bases and J by 2 bases, with 13 bases between. This CDR3 region has 14 residues. The CDR3 nucleotides read TGTGCCAGCAGCCCTGGGGGTAGCGCCTACGAGCAGTACTTC. This encodes CASSPGGSAYEQYF. Looking up the rest from reference TRBV7-2 and TRBJ2-7 gives the full variable domain: GAGVSQSPSNKVTEKGKDVELRCDPISGHTALYWYRQSLGQGLEFLIYFQGNSAPDKSGLPSDRFSAERTGGSVSTLTIQRTQQEDSAVYLCASSPGGSAYEQYFGPGTRLTVT.

The chain employs TRBV10-1 and TRBJ1-1; 7 nucleotides match TRBD1. Per the germline V gene, CDR1 is WNHNN and CDR2 is SYGVQD (reference sequence). This CDR3 is 16 amino acids long. The V and J ends lost 0 bases and 4 bases, in that order; junction bases with no gene match: 8. The chain's CDR3 is CASSESKGGGVTEAFF. DNA of the CDR3: TGCGCCAGCAGTGAGTCGAAAGGAGGGGGCGTCACTGAAGCTTTCTTT.